This passage covers 16 T cell receptor beta chains from one sample sequenced in a study of cytomegalovirus exposure and HLA in healthy donors. It was with 60 Vbeta and 13 Jbeta primers that the PCR ran. Here immunoSEQ multiplex PCR was the method, and the copy in TCRdb shows in-frame clones only, minus some. The sample lists 150,000 to 170,000 clones, 70% to 80% seen once, with roughly 12% in the top ten. The material sequenced was PBMCs. Receptor source: a man younger than 45 in good health and CMV-seropositive.

This chain links TRBV7-9 with TRBJ2-3; D might be TRBD1 (6 bases). V lost 7 bases and J 2 bases, leaving 16 bases between the germline ends. Germline V gene lookup returns CDR1 SEHNR and CDR2 FQNEAQ (reference sequence). The CDR3 extends over 15 amino acids. For the CDR3, the DNA is TGTGCCAGCACCCTAGGGGGTCGGGACACAGATACGCAGTATTTT. Translating gives CASTLGGRDTDTQYF. Full variable domain (outside the CDR3, taken from reference TRBV7-9 and TRBJ2-3): DTGVSQNPRHKITKRGQNVTFRCDPISEHNRLYWYRQTLGQGPEFLTYFQNEAQLEKSRLLSDRFSAERPKGSFSTLEIQRTEQGDSAMYLCASTLGGRDTDTQYFGPGTRLTVL.

The genes are TRBV6-1 and TRBJ1-1; no clear D. The length of the CDR3 is 14 residues. Germline V gene sequence: CDR1 MNHNS, CDR2 SASEGT. The V end was cut by 3 bases, the J end by 0 bases, with 8 bases between. In DNA, the CDR3 is TGTGCCAGCAGTGATTTAGTGATGAACACTGAAGCTTTCTTT. Translated, it gives CASSDLVMNTEAFF.

The rearrangement links TRBV14 to TRBJ2-1, with D perhaps matching TRBD2 (6 bases). Germline-derived CDR1 and CDR2 are SGHDN and FVKESK. CDR3 length: 12 residues. V was clipped by 4 bases and J by 10 bases, with 11 bases between them. This CDR3 reads CASSRGTHEQFF. CDR3 coding DNA: TGTGCCAGCAGCCGCGGGACCCACGAGCAGTTCTTC.

The genes are TRBV15 and TRBJ2-2; D possibly corresponds to TRBD2 (6 bases). In germline, CDR1 is LNHNV, CDR2 YYDKDF (reference sequence). This CDR3 spans 14 amino acids. V was pared by 1 base and J by 5 bases, with 8 bases between. CDR3 protein: CATSRGLGTGELFF. Here the CDR3 DNA reads TGTGCCACCAGCAGAGGACTAGGTACCGGGGAGCTGTTTTTT.

Points on this clone: Within the sample, other DNA sequences also encode this same CDR3. The chain couples TRBV5-4 to TRBJ1-1, with 8 nucleotides matching TRBD1. The trim removed 3 bases at V and 3 bases at J, leaving 16 bases unmatched. From germline, CDR1 is SGHNT and CDR2 YYREEE (reference sequence). There are 18 residues in the CDR3. The CDR3 here is CASSSEGQAVREDTEAFF. The DNA of the CDR3 is TGTGCCAGCAGCTCGGAGGGACAGGCCGTGAGGGAAGACACTGAAGCTTTCTTT. The full variable domain, in which reference TRBV5-4 and TRBJ1-1 provide the parts outside the CDR3, is ETGVTQSPTHLIKTRGQQVTLRCSSQSGHNTVSWYQQALGQGPQFIFQYYREEENGRGNFPPRFSGLQFPNYSSELNVNALELDDSALYLCASSSEGQAVREDTEAFFGQGTRLTVV.

The gene calls are TRBV18 and TRBJ2-3; 8 bases fit TRBD2. The CDR3 spans 16 residues. V lost 6 bases, J lost 6 bases, and 14 bases stayed unmatched. Per the germline V gene, CDR1 is KGHSH and CDR2 is LQKENI. The CDR3 coding sequence is TGTGCCAGCTCCCCCCCGGCCAGCGGGAGAGCGGATACGCAGTATTTT. Its translation is CASSPPASGRADTQYF.

The chain uses TRBV5-5 and TRBJ2-1, with TRBD1 as a possible D gene (5 bases). Germline CDR1 SGHKS, CDR2 YYEKEE (reference sequence). V was pared by 2 bases and J by 5 bases, with 11 bases between. The CDR3 is 14 residues long. CDR3 amino acids: CASSFWAGHNEQFF. CDR3 sequence (DNA): TGTGCCAGCAGCTTCTGGGCAGGGCACAATGAGCAGTTCTTC.

The chain couples TRBV29-1 to TRBJ2-7, with 11 nucleotides matching TRBD2. Germline V gene data show CDR1 as SQVTM and CDR2 as ANQGSEA. The junction had 12 bases not matched to a gene; V was cut back by 6 bases and J by 2 bases. There are 16 residues in the CDR3. The CDR3 is CSVYETSGSAPYEQYF. The CDR3 DNA follows: TGCAGCGTGTACGAAACTAGCGGGAGTGCCCCCTACGAGCAGTACTTC.

The V call is TRBV28, the J call TRBJ2-1; weak D call: TRBD2 (5 bases). Per the germline V gene, CDR1 is MDHEN and CDR2 is SYDVKM. The V end lost 3 bases, the J end lost 12 bases, and 9 bases lay between the germline ends. The CDR3 extends over 11 amino acids. The CDR3 DNA reads as TGTGCCAGCAGTTTGCAGAGGGCGCAGTTCTTC. Its translation: CASSLQRAQFF.

The genes are TRBV5-1 and TRBJ2-7; 7 bases align to TRBD2. The CDR3 runs 13 residues. V was clipped by 4 bases and J by 4 bases; unmatched bases: 5. Germline V gene sequence: CDR1 SGHRS, CDR2 YFSETQ. The CDR3 nucleotides are TGCGCCAGCAGCCCCTATAGCGGGTACGAGCAGTACTTC. Translating gives CASSPYSGYEQYF.

Here the CDR3 reads CASSLGTVTDTQYF. In DNA form, the CDR3 reads TGCGCCAGCAGCCTAGGGACAGTCACAGATACGCAGTATTTT. The chain recombines TRBV5-1 with TRBJ2-3; 7 bases line up with TRBD1. The CDR3 covers 14 residues. Germline CDR1 reads SGHRS; CDR2 reads YFSETQ. Trimming at V came to 4 bases and at J to 2 bases, leaving 4 bases not matched to a gene.

The chain links TRBV9 to TRBJ1-2; 7 bases fit TRBD1. V dropped 3 bases and J dropped 5; count of bases not matched to a gene: 7. CDR1 is SGDLS and CDR2 is YYNGEE in the germline V gene. The CDR3 runs 14 residues. The CDR3 bases are TGTGCCAGCAGCGGAGGGACAGCTTATTATGGCTACACCTTC. Translation: CASSGGTAYYGYTF.

The J gene is TRBJ2-6, the V gene TRBV7-8, with a weak D call TRBD1 (5 bases). In germline, CDR1 is SGHVS, CDR2 FQNEAQ. V was trimmed by 4 bases and J by 7 bases, leaving 14 bases between them. CDR3 length equals 15 residues. CDR3 sequence: CASSSIQGRANVLTF. The CDR3 DNA sequence: TGTGCCAGCAGCTCGATCCAGGGAAGAGCCAACGTCCTGACTTTC.

V usage is TRBV5-1 and J usage is TRBJ1-3; D is unclear. Germline CDR1 and CDR2: SGHRS and YFSETQ. With 0 bases removed from V and 2 bases from J, the gap between germline ends came to 9 bases. The CDR3 runs 15 residues. The chain's CDR3 is CASSLGQATGNTIYF. CDR3 DNA: TGCGCCAGCAGCTTGGGCCAAGCAACTGGAAACACCATATATTTT.

The gene calls are TRBV6-1 and TRBJ1-5; D perhaps matches TRBD1 (6 bases). The length of the CDR3 is 13 residues. V was trimmed by 7 bases and J by 3 bases, leaving 10 bases between them. The germline V gene encodes CDR1 MNHNS and CDR2 SASEGT. CDR3 protein: CASKGGPNQPQHF. CDR3 DNA: TGTGCCAGCAAGGGGGGGCCCAATCAGCCCCAGCATTTT.

This chain uses TRBV11-2 with TRBJ2-7, with D possibly matching TRBD2 (5 bases). This CDR3 is 14 amino acids long. V was pared by 1 base and J by 1 base, with 8 bases between. Germline V CDR1 and CDR2: SGHAT, FQNNGV. The CDR3 protein is CASSLGWTSYEQYF. CDR3 nucleotides: TGTGCCAGCAGCTTAGGATGGACTTCCTACGAGCAGTACTTC.